This TCR beta chain was profiled in a study of Ad26.COV2.S vaccination and SARS-CoV-2 variants. Treatment of the sample: around 19 received Ad26.COV2.S at low or high dose, single or two shots; about five received placebo; per-sample allocation not given. Sampling was done on day 63 after the first vaccine or placebo injection. The CDR3 is 14 amino acids. V was clipped by 6 bases and J by 0 bases, with 12 bases between them. Germline lookup yields CDR1 SGDLS and CDR2 YYNGEE. Sequenced by immunoSEQ multiplex PCR; TCRdb stores in-frame clones only, minus some. The data show 300,000 to 450,000 clones, 80% to 90% seen once.

The sample was peripheral blood, taken in a trial of Ad26.COV2.S vaccine versus placebo. This clonotype was obtained from a person aged 18 to 65 who received the Ad26.COV2.S COVID-19 vaccine or a placebo. The chain combines TRBV9 with TRBJ1-1; possible D gene TRBD1, 6 bases. The CDR3 sequence: CASTLTGMNTEAFF. In nucleotides, the CDR3 is TGTGCCAGCACCCTGACAGGTATGAACACTGAAGCTTTCTTT.